This TCR beta chain originates from a study of response to subunit inactivated influenza vaccine. Study-wide results and limits: Only a handful of new T cells, the authors suggested, are recruited with each seasonal influenza vaccination.

Each CDR3 protein is one row after TCRdb ran MiXCR on the RT-PCR reads. The profile covers around 790,000 distinct CDR3 sequences, with 21% appearing a single time and 10% taken by the ten largest. The table lists this clonotype with many counts. Its matching antigen is unknown. This sequence originates from a man aged 50 to 59 who received an inactivated influenza vaccine. Material: PBMCs from blood, obtained more than 4 days after vaccination.

Here the CDR3 reads CSATKYRDQETQYF. The CDR3, as DNA: TGCAGCGCAACAAAATACAGGGACCAAGAGACCCAGTACTTC. The V gene is TRBV29-1, the J gene TRBJ2-5, with D perhaps TRBD1 (6 bases). This CDR3 has 14 amino acids. From germline, CDR1 is SQVTM and CDR2 ANQGSEA. V was shortened by 7 bases and J by 0 bases, with 15 bases between the two germline ends.